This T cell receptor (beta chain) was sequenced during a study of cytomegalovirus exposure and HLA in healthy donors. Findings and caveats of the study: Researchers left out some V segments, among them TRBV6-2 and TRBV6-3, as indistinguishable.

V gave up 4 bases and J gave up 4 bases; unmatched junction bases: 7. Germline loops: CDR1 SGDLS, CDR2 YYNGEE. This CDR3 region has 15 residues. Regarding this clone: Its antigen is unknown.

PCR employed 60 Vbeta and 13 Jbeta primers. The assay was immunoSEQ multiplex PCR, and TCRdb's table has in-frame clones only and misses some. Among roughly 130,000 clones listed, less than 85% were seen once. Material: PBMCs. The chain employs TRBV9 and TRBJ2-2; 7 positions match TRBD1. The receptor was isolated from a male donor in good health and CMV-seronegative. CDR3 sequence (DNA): TGTGCCAGCAGCATTCGGGACAGAACCACCGGGGAGCTGTTTTTT. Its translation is CASSIRDRTTGELFF.